What follows are 28 T cell receptor beta chains derived from one specimen sequenced in a study of shared clonotypes between healthy human individuals. Assay used: immunoSEQ multiplex PCR; TCRdb lists only in-frame clones, some missing. The table has about 710,000 clones, 55% to 75% seen once. The specimen was memory CD4+ T cells sorted from blood. Subset described: CD45RA-negative fraction. These receptors originate from a woman aged 25 to 45 in good health.

V usage is TRBV27 and J usage is TRBJ2-7; tentatively, D is TRBD2 (7 bases). CDR1 is MNHEY and CDR2 is SMNVEV in the germline V gene (reference sequence). Trimming shortened V by 5 bases and J by 0 bases, and 14 bases separated the two germline ends. The length of the CDR3 is 15 residues. The DNA for the CDR3 is TGTGCCAGCAGTCAGGGGAGGGTCGACTCCTACGAGCAGTACTTC. Translating it yields CASSQGRVDSYEQYF.

This clone was picked up many times. The J gene is TRBJ2-5, the V gene TRBV25-1; perhaps TRBD2 as D (5 bases). V lost 3 bases and J 2 bases, leaving 19 bases between the germline ends. Germline lookup yields CDR1 MGHDK and CDR2 SYGVNS. This CDR3 comprises 17 residues. As DNA, the CDR3 is TGTGCCAGCAGTGAGTCCTCCGTTACCTCGGGGCAAGAGACCCAGTACTTC. Protein product: CASSESSVTSGQETQYF.

The V call is TRBV15, the J call TRBJ2-1; D may be TRBD1 (6 bases). Germline assignment: CDR1 LNHNV and CDR2 YYDKDF (reference sequence). Trimming removed 2 bases at V and 0 bases at J, with 11 bases between. The CDR3 covers 16 residues. The CDR3 DNA is TGTGCCACCAGCAGAAAAACAGGGAGCTCCTACAATGAGCAGTTCTTC. It encodes CATSRKTGSSYNEQFF.

The chain employs TRBV5-1 and TRBJ1-2; D is unresolved. The CDR3 covers 13 residues. V gave up 0 bases and J gave up 5 bases, with 8 bases separating them. The V gene's germline CDR1 is SGHRS and CDR2 YFSETQ. The DNA for the CDR3 is TGCGCCAGCAGCTTGGACGGGGAGTATGGCTACACCTTC. Translated, it gives CASSLDGEYGYTF.

The chain carries TRBV5-4 and TRBJ2-3, with D tentatively TRBD1 or TRBD2 (5 bases each). The germline gives CDR1 SGHNT, CDR2 YYREEE (reference sequence). V was shortened by 2 bases and J by 3 bases, with 10 bases between the two germline ends. The CDR3 sequence is 14 residues long. Here the CDR3 reads CASSFPGRTDTQYF. As DNA, the CDR3 is TGTGCCAGCAGCTTTCCGGGGCGGACAGATACGCAGTATTTT.

The chain links TRBV7-9 to TRBJ1-6; D is undetermined. The CDR3 is 12 amino acids. Per the germline V gene, CDR1 is SEHNR and CDR2 is FQNEAQ (reference sequence). Trimming left V 6 bases short and J 10 bases short, with 10 bases between. This chain's CDR3 is CASRLEPSPLHF. In DNA form, the CDR3 reads TGTGCCAGCAGACTAGAACCCTCACCCCTCCACTTT. Full variable domain (remainder filled in from reference TRBV7-9 and TRBJ1-6): DTGVSQNPRHKITKRGQNVTFRCDPISEHNRLYWYRQTLGQGPEFLTYFQNEAQLEKSRLLSDRFSAERPKGSFSTLEIQRTEQGDSAMYLCASRLEPSPLHFGNGTRLTVT.

The chain couples TRBV28 to TRBJ2-2; no reliable D call. CDR1 MDHEN and CDR2 SYDVKM come from the germline V gene. CDR3 length equals 17 residues. The V end was cut by 7 bases, the J end by 5 bases, with 23 bases between. The CDR3 loop is CASKDPPGLSETGELFF. The CDR3 DNA reads as TGTGCCAGCAAGGATCCCCCAGGTCTTTCTGAGACCGGGGAGCTGTTTTTT.

V is TRBV9 and J is TRBJ2-7; 10 bases are a match to TRBD2. The germline CDR1 and CDR2 sequences are SGDLS and YYNGEE. The CDR3 consists of 15 residues. J gave up 4 bases and V 3 bases, and 7 bases lay outside the gene matches. CDR3 DNA sequence: TGTGCCAGCAGCGCCCAACCGGGACTAGCGTACGAGCAGTACTTC. It is translated as CASSAQPGLAYEQYF. Complete variable domain (other parts from reference TRBV9 and TRBJ2-7): DSGVTQTPKHLITATGQRVTLRCSPRSGDLSVYWYQQSLDQGLQFLIQYYNGEERAKGNILERFSAQQFPDLHSELNLSSLELGDSALYFCASSAQPGLAYEQYFGPGTRLTVT.

The genes are TRBV7-2 and TRBJ1-5; the D is unclear. The CDR3 has 12 amino acids. The ends were cut back, 5 bases at V and 5 bases at J, with 7 bases in the middle. Germline CDR1 reads SGHTA; CDR2 reads FQGNSA. The CDR3, as DNA: TGTGCCAGCAGCCCTGGAGATCAGCCCCAGCATTTT. Translated: CASSPGDQPQHF.

The sample holds many counts of this clone. The rearrangement joins TRBV2 to TRBJ1-3, with D unresolved. Germline V gene sequence: CDR1 SNHLY, CDR2 FYNNEI. CDR3 length: 16 residues. Trimming stripped 5 bases from V and 0 bases from J, with 14 bases between. The CDR3 DNA is TGTGCCAGCAGTCCCCAAGAGCCGGGCTCTGGAAACACCATATATTTT. Its protein is CASSPQEPGSGNTIYF.

The rearrangement links TRBV19 to TRBJ1-5; 7 bases line up with TRBD1. CDR1 LNHDA and CDR2 SQIVND come from the germline V gene (reference sequence). This CDR3 contains 15 residues. V shed 7 bases, J shed 4 bases, and the junction held 10 bases outside the gene matches. CDR3 amino acids: CASNRIGTVNQPQHF. The DNA of the CDR3 is TGTGCCAGTAACCGAATCGGGACAGTAAATCAGCCCCAGCATTTT.

In this sample, this clone turned up once. This chain joins TRBV6-6 and TRBJ2-2; a possible D gene is TRBD2 (5 bases). CDR3 length: 13 residues. V lost 8 bases and J 7 bases, leaving 14 bases between the germline ends. Germline CDR1 and CDR2: MNHNY and SVGAGI (reference sequence). The CDR3 spells CASAHLGGGELFF. The CDR3 DNA reads TGTGCCAGCGCTCACCTAGGAGGCGGGGAGCTGTTTTTT.

V usage is TRBV19 and J usage is TRBJ1-3; no reliable D call. Looked up from germline, CDR1 is LNHDA and CDR2 is SQIVND (reference sequence). There are 14 residues in the CDR3. With 5 bases removed from V and 8 bases from J, the gap between germline ends came to 16 bases. CDR3 nucleotide sequence: TGTGCCAGTAGTCCCCGGATTGACAAGGACACCATATATTTT. Translating gives CASSPRIDKDTIYF.

CDR3 sequence: CASNSQDYNEQFF. For the CDR3, the DNA is TGTGCCAGCAACTCCCAAGACTACAATGAGCAGTTCTTC. The chain recombines TRBV28 with TRBJ2-1; D is undetermined. The CDR3 is made up of 13 amino acids. V lost 7 bases and J 3 bases, leaving 10 bases between the germline ends. Germline assignment: CDR1 MDHEN and CDR2 SYDVKM.

The rearrangement links TRBV28 to TRBJ2-3, with 8 bases lining up with TRBD1. The CDR3 extends over 15 amino acids. Unmatched junction bases numbered 8, after V lost 5 bases and J lost 4 bases. The germline V gene encodes CDR1 MDHEN and CDR2 SYDVKM. CDR3 sequence: CASSPTGELSDTQYF. The CDR3 DNA is TGTGCCAGCAGTCCGACAGGGGAGTTATCAGATACGCAGTATTTT.

The table lists this clone with many counts. V gene TRBV7-2 combines with J gene TRBJ1-2; D gene unclear. The CDR3 has 12 residues. CDR1 and CDR2 (germline): SGHTA, FQGNSA. V was cut by 3 bases and J by 4 bases, with 6 bases left in between. CDR3 protein: CASSFIGYGYTF. In nucleotides, the CDR3 is TGTGCCAGCAGCTTTATCGGCTATGGCTACACCTTC.

The chain carries TRBV5-6 and TRBJ1-5; no clear D. The germline V and J ends were trimmed by 0 bases and 9 bases, with 7 bases remaining between them. This CDR3 has 12 residues. Germline values: CDR1 SGHDT, CDR2 YYEEEE. As DNA, the CDR3 is TGTGCCAGCAGCTTGGGGGCCAGGCCCCAGCATTTT. Protein product: CASSLGARPQHF.

The chain combines TRBV11-2 with TRBJ1-2; 7 bases align to TRBD1. The CDR3 contains 14 residues. CDR1 and CDR2 (germline): SGHAT, FQNNGV. The trim removed 1 base at V and 3 bases at J, leaving 2 bases unmatched. The CDR3 here is CASSLGQGDYGYTF. The CDR3 nucleotides are TGTGCCAGCAGCTTAGGACAGGGTGACTATGGCTACACCTTC.

This clone was seen more than once but under ten times. The CDR3 is CASSFGIAGALEQFF. DNA of the CDR3: TGTGCCAGCAGTTTCGGGATAGCGGGAGCTTTAGAGCAGTTCTTC. The gene calls are TRBV28 and TRBJ2-1; 9 bases map to TRBD2. The CDR3 extends over 15 amino acids. Germline V gene sequence: CDR1 MDHEN, CDR2 SYDVKM. The junction had 10 bases not matched to a gene; V was cut back by 3 bases and J by 10 bases. The variable domain in full, with the rest retrieved from reference TRBV28 and TRBJ2-1, is DVKVTQSSRYLVKRTGEKVFLECVQDMDHENMFWYRQDPGLGLRLIYFSYDVKMKEKGDIPEGYSVSREKKERFSLILESASTNQTSMYLCASSFGIAGALEQFFGPGTRLTVL.

The rearrangement uses TRBV4-2 and TRBJ2-1; TRBD1 agrees at 8 bases. The V gene's germline CDR1 is LGHNA and CDR2 YNFKEQ. The CDR3 has 17 residues. V was clipped by 0 bases and J by 7 bases; unmatched bases: 11. CDR3 loop: CASSQDRQGSLTNEQFF. The CDR3 DNA sequence: TGTGCCAGCAGCCAAGACCGACAGGGGTCCCTTACGAATGAGCAGTTCTTC.

This clone was counted a few times. J is TRBJ1-5 and V is TRBV7-9; D ambiguous. Deletions cut 5 bases from V and 2 bases from J, with 10 bases between. Germline values: CDR1 SEHNR, CDR2 FQNEAQ (reference sequence). The CDR3 runs to 14 residues. This chain's CDR3 is CASSPGGGNQPQHF. The DNA of the CDR3 is TGTGCCAGCAGCCCGGGCGGGGGCAATCAGCCCCAGCATTTT.

This clone was detected ten times or more. The chain carries TRBV21-1 and TRBJ2-6; the D call of TRBD2 is as the table states it, not checked on the DNA. TRBV21-1 is a pseudogene. The CDR3 sequence is 13 residues long. CDR3 residues: CASLRSGANVLTF. CDR3 bases: TGTGCCAGCCTTCGGTCCGGGGCCAACGTCCTGACTTTC.

This clone occurred many times. The chain carries TRBV5-1 and TRBJ1-1, with 8 nucleotides matching TRBD1. The CDR3 covers 18 residues. J was trimmed by 6 bases and V by 4 bases; bases with no gene match: 20. Germline V gene data show CDR1 as SGHRS and CDR2 as YFSETQ. The CDR3: CASSAIPGGPTSAAEAFF. CDR3 sequence (DNA): TGCGCCAGCAGCGCTATTCCAGGGGGCCCGACTTCGGCGGCTGAAGCTTTCTTT.

The CDR3, as DNA: TGTGCCAGTAGTATCCTCCCCTATAGCGGGAAGGGCACAGATACGCAGTATTTT. Translating it yields CASSILPYSGKGTDTQYF. The chain couples TRBV19 to TRBJ2-3; 8 bases match TRBD2. CDR3 length: 18 amino acids. J gave up 1 base and V 3 bases, and 12 bases lay outside the gene matches. Germline V gives CDR1 LNHDA, CDR2 SQIVND (reference sequence).

This chain uses TRBV25-1 with TRBJ2-7; 13 positions agree with TRBD2. The CDR3 is made up of 15 amino acids. V lost 3 bases to trimming and J lost 5 bases; unmatched junction nucleotides: 4. CDR1 and CDR2 (germline): MGHDK, SYGVNS. Here the CDR3 DNA reads TGTGCCAGCAGTGAGGGGACTAGCGGGAATCACGAGCAGTACTTC. Protein: CASSEGTSGNHEQYF.

This chain connects TRBV10-2 to TRBJ2-3, with 11 nucleotides matching TRBD2. The CDR3 consists of 17 residues. In germline, CDR1 is WSHSY, CDR2 SAAADI. V gave up 6 bases and J gave up 0 bases; unmatched junction bases: 8. The CDR3 spells CASRDILAGGSTDTQYF. CDR3 nucleotide sequence: TGCGCCAGCAGGGATATTCTAGCGGGAGGTAGCACAGATACGCAGTATTTT.

This chain connects TRBV7-9 to TRBJ1-1; D may be TRBD1 (6 bases). The CDR3 totals 14 residues. Per germline, CDR1 SEHNR and CDR2 FQNEAQ (reference sequence). With 5 bases removed from V and 3 bases from J, the gap between germline ends came to 13 bases. The CDR3 loop reads CASSLQGVYTEAFF. The CDR3 region has the DNA TGTGCCAGCAGCCTACAGGGAGTGTACACTGAAGCTTTCTTT.

The rearrangement uses TRBV11-2 and TRBJ1-1, with a tentative D call TRBD1 (5 bases). The CDR3 consists of 13 residues. The germline CDR1 and CDR2 sequences are SGHAT and FQNNGV. V was pared by 1 base and J by 4 bases, with 7 bases between. The CDR3 DNA is TGTGCCAGCAGCTTAGGAGGGGTCACTGAAGCTTTCTTT. This encodes CASSLGGVTEAFF.